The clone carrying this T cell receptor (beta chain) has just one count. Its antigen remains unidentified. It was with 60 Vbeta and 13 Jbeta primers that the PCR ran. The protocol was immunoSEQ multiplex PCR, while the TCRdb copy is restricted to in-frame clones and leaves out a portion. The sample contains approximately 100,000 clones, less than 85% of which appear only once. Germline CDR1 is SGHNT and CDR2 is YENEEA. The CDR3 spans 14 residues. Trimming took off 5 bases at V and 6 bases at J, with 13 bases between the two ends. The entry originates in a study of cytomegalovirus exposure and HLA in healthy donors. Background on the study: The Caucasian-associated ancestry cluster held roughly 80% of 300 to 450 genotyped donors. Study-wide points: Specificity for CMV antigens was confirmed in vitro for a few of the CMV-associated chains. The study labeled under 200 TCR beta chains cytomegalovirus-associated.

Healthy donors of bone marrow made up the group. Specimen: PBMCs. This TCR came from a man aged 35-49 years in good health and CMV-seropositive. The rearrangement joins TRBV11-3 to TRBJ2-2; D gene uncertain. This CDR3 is CASSRFVGSGELFF. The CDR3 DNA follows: TGTGCCAGCAGCCGGTTTGTTGGTTCCGGGGAGCTGTTTTTT.